This TCR beta chain was profiled in a study of Ad26.COV2.S vaccination and SARS-CoV-2 variants. Treatment specified: over 15 received Ad26.COV2.S at low or high dose, single or two shots; about 5 received placebo; per-sample allocation not given. Sampling took place 63 days after the first vaccine or placebo injection. Sequencing was performed with immunoSEQ multiplex PCR; in TCRdb, only in-frame clones are kept and a portion is missing. The table records hundreds of thousands of clones, approximately 90% of them present only once. Study-level results: CD8+ and CD4+ T cells specific for spike reportedly responded with substantial breadth after vaccination.

In the case of this clone: Its antigen remains unknown.

This sample comprised peripheral blood, obtained in a trial of Ad26.COV2.S vaccine versus placebo. The receptor comes from a person aged 18-65 years who received the Ad26.COV2.S COVID-19 vaccine or a placebo.

CDR3 loop: CASSSSTANYGYTF. CDR3 nucleotides: TGTGCCAGCAGCTCGTCGACGGCTAACTATGGCTACACCTTC. This sequence joins TRBV7-8 and TRBJ1-2; D gene unclear. CDR1 is SGHVS, CDR2 FQNEAQ, per germline. V lost 4 bases and J 0 bases, leaving 9 bases between the germline ends. CDR3 size: 14 residues.